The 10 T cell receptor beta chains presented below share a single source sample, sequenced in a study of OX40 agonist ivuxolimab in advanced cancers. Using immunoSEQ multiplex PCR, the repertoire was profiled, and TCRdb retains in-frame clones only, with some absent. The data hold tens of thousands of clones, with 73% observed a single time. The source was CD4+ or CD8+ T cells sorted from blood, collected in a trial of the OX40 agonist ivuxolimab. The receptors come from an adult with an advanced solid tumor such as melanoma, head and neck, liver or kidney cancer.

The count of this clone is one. This CDR3 reads CASSGDKRGYNEQFF. The CDR3, as DNA: TGTGCCAGCAGCGGAGATAAACGGGGGTACAATGAGCAGTTCTTC. V is TRBV11-1 and J is TRBJ2-1; a possible D gene is TRBD2 (6 bases). This CDR3 contains 15 residues. With 5 bases removed from V and 4 bases from J, the gap between germline ends came to 15 bases. Germline V gene lookup returns CDR1 SGHAT and CDR2 FQDESV (reference sequence).

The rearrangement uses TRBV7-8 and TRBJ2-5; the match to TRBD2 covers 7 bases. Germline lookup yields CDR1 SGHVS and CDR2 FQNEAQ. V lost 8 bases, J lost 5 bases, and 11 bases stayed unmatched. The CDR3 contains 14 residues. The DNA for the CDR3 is TGTGCCAGCGGGCGGGGGTCAAATGTGGAGACCCAGTACTTC. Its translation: CASGRGSNVETQYF.

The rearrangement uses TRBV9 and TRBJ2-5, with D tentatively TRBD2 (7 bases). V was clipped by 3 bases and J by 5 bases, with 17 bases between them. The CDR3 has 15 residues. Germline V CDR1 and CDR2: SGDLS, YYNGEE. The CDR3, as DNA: TGTGCCAGCAGCGCGGGGGGCATGCAGGGGGAGACCCAGTACTTC. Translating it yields CASSAGGMQGETQYF. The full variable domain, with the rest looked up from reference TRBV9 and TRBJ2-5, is DSGVTQTPKHLITATGQRVTLRCSPRSGDLSVYWYQQSLDQGLQFLIQYYNGEERAKGNILERFSAQQFPDLHSELNLSSLELGDSALYFCASSAGGMQGETQYFGPGTRLLVL.

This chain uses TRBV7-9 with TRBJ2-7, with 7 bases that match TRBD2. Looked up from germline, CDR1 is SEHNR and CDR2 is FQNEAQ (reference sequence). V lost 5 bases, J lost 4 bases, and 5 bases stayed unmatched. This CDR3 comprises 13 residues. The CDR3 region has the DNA TGTGCCAGCAGCCCGGGGGGTCCTTACGAGCAGTACTTC. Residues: CASSPGGPYEQYF.

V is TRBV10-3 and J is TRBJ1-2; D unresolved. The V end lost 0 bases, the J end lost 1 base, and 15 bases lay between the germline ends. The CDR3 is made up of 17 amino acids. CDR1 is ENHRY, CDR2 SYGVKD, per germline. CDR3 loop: CAISESWSQVDNYGYTF. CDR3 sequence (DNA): TGTGCCATCAGTGAGTCGTGGAGTCAGGTTGATAACTATGGCTACACCTTC.

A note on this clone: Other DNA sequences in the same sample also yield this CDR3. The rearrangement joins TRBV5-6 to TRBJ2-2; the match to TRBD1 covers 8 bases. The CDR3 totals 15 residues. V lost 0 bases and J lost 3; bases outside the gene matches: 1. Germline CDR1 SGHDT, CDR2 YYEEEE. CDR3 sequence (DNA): TGTGCCAGCAGCTTGGTACAGGGGGACACCGGGGAGCTGTTTTTT. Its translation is CASSLVQGDTGELFF.

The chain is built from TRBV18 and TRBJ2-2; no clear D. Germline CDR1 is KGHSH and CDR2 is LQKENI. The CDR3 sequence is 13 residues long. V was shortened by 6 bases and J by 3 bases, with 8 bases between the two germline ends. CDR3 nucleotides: TGTGCCAGCTCGTCCGAGGACACCGGGGAGCTGTTTTTT. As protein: CASSSEDTGELFF.

CDR3 residues: CAISEGDSNAYGYTF. The CDR3 DNA is TGTGCCATCAGTGAGGGGGACAGCAATGCCTATGGCTACACCTTC. The chain uses TRBV10-3 and TRBJ1-2; TRBD1 matches at 7 bases. The germline V gene encodes CDR1 ENHRY and CDR2 SYGVKD. The V and J ends lost 2 bases and 4 bases, in that order; junction bases with no gene match: 7. There are 15 residues in the CDR3.

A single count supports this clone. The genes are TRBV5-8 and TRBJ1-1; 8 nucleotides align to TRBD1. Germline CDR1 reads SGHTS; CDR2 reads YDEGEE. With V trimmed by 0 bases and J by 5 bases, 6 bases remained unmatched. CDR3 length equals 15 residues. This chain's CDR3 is CASSLVYGDRTEAFF. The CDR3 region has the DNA TGTGCCAGCAGCTTGGTTTACGGGGACAGGACTGAAGCTTTCTTT. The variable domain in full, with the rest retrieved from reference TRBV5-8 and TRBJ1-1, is EAGVTQSPTHLIKTRGQQATLRCSPISGHTSVYWYQQALGLGLQFLLWYDEGEERNRGNFPPRFSGRQFPNYSSELNVNALELEDSALYLCASSLVYGDRTEAFFGQGTRLTVV.

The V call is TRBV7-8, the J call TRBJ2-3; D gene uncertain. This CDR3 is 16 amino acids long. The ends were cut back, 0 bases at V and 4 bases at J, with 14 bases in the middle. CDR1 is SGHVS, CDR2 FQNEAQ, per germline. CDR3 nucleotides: TGTGCCAGCAGCTTAGCACCAAGTGGTCCGGCAGATACGCAGTATTTT. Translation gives CASSLAPSGPADTQYF. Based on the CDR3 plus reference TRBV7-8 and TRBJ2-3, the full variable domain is GAGVSQSPRYKVAKRGQDVALRCDPISGHVSLFWYQQALGQGPEFLTYFQNEAQLDKSGLPSDRFFAERPEGSVSTLKIQRTQQEDSAVYLCASSLAPSGPADTQYFGPGTRLTVL.